Sequencing of this T cell receptor (beta chain) was carried out in a study of T cells in Graves' hyperthyroidism and ophthalmopathy. Study-level findings and limits: Most clonotypes expanded in the thyroid (above 0.001) were also present in blood. Ophthalmopathy cases were set apart from stable hyperthyroidism by a 13 V-J model.

With V trimmed by 5 bases and J by 5 bases, 3 bases remained unmatched. The CDR3 runs 12 residues. Germline values: CDR1 SGHVS, CDR2 FNYEAQ. The sample holds many counts of this clonotype. The antigen remains undetermined. It was RNA transcripts that yielded the amplified TCR beta CDR3 regions. Researchers ran a first-round RT-PCR on the TCR CDR3 using the HTBI primer set. TCRdb analysed the multiplex PCR reads with MiXCR anew, one entry per CDR3 protein. The sample includes a few hundred thousand distinct CDR3 sequences, approximately 44% of them seen just once. This rearrangement joins TRBV7-6 to TRBJ2-7; 7 bases are a match to TRBD1. Sequencing input: peripheral blood or thyroid tissue (not recorded which). The sequence was obtained from a young woman with Graves' hyperthyroidism. In nucleotides, the CDR3 is TGTGCCAGCAGCCAGACAGGGAACGAGCAGTACTTC. Amino acid sequence: CASSQTGNEQYF.